The present T cell receptor beta chain was sequenced within a study of response to subunit inactivated influenza vaccine. Study-level results: With each seasonal influenza vaccination, the authors suggested, few new T cells are recruited.

TCRdb ran MiXCR on the RT-PCR reads and lists one entry per CDR3 protein. The data show approximately 530,000 distinct CDR3 sequences, with under 15% seen just once and under 15% held by the top ten. This CDR3 is 16 amino acids long. Trimming at V came to 1 base and at J to 5 bases, leaving 7 bases not matched to a gene. Germline loops: CDR1 SGHTA, CDR2 FQGNSA. This clonotype was counted a few times. Its target is not known. The starting material was PBMCs from blood, obtained more than 35 days after vaccination. The receptor comes from a man aged 50 or older who received an inactivated influenza vaccine. V usage is TRBV7-2 and J usage is TRBJ2-3, with 9 positions matching TRBD2. The CDR3 DNA is TGTGCCAGCAGCTTAGGGGCTAGCGGGACGGGAGATACGCAGTATTTT. It yields the protein CASSLGASGTGDTQYF.